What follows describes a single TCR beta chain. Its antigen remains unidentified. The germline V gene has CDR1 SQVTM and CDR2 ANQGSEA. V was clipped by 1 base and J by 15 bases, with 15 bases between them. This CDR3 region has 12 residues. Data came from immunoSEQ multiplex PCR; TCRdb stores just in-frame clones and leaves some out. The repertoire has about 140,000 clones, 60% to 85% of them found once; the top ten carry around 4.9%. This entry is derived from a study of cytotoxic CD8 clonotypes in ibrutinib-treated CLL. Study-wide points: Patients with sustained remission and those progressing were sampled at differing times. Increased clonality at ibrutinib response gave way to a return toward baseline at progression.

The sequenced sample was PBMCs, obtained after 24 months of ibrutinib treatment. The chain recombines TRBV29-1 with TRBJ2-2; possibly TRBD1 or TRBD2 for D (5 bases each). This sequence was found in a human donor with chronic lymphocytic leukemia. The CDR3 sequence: CSVEVSPGAVFF. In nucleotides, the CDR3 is TGCAGCGTTGAAGTTTCCCCCGGGGCGGTGTTTTTT.